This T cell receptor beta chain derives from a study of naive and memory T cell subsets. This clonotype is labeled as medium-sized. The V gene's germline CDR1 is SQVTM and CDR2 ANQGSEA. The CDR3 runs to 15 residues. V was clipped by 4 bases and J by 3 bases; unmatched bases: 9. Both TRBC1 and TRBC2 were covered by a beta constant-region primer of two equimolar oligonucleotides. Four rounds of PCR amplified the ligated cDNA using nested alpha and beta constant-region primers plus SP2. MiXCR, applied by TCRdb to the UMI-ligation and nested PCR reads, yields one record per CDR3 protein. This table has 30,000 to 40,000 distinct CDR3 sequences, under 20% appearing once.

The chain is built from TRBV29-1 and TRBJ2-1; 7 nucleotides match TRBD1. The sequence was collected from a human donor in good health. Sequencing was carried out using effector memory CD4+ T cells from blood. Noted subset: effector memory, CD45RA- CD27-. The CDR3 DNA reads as TGCAGCGTTGGGGGCGACAGGGCATTCTACAATGAGCAGTTCTTC. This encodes CSVGGDRAFYNEQFF.